This T cell receptor beta chain came from a study of cytomegalovirus exposure and HLA in healthy donors. With respect to this clone: Its antigen is as yet unknown.

Overall study results and limits: The sole available immune exposure information was CMV serostatus. Overall, about 160 TCR beta chains were annotated as cytomegalovirus-associated. In an earlier analysis, most TCR beta V segments were productive about 87% or about 30% of the time.

Primers included in the PCR were 60 Vbeta and 13 Jbeta primers. Produced via immunoSEQ multiplex PCR; TCRdb's table is partial and in-frame only. Among 90,000 or so clones listed, approximately 79% were seen once. The ends lost 4 bases at V and 7 bases at J; junction bases unmatched: 5. Germline-derived CDR1 and CDR2 are MNHEY and SMNVEV (reference sequence). This CDR3 contains 15 residues. Sequenced input: PBMCs. The chain combines TRBV27 with TRBJ2-1; the match to TRBD2 covers 12 bases. This TCR derives from a female donor in good health and CMV-seronegative. CDR3 residues: CASSSTSGGFNEQFF. The CDR3 bases are TGTGCCAGCAGTTCTACTAGCGGGGGGTTTAATGAGCAGTTCTTC.